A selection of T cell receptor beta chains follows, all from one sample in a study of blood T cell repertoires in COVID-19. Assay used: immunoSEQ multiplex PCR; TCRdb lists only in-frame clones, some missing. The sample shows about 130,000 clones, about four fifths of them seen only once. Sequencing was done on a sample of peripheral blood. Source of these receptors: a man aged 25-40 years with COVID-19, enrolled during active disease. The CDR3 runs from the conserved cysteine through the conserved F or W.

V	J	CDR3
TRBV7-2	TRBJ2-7	CASSPSPYEQYF
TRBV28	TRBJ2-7	CASSSGQTTYEQYF
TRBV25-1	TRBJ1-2	CASSDPGGDNYGYTF
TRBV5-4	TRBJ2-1	CASSFGGGEQFF
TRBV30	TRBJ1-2	CAGGREELGYTF
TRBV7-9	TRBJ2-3	CASSLVLTDTQYF
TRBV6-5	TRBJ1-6	CASSFPIQGNNSPLHF
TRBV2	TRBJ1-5	CASRKQGQPQHF
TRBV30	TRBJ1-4	CAWRADRDIYEKLFF
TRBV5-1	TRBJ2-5	CASSLDSGGLGETQYF
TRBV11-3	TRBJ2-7	CASSLSIGQSSYEQYF
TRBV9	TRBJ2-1	CASSVGGSGNEQFF
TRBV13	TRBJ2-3	CASSLGVGGDTQYF
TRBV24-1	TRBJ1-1	CATSGDGRQAFF
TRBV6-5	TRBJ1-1	CASTQGRVTEAFF
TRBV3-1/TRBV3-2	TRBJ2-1	CASSQEWAFYDNEQFF
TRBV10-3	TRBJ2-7	CAIRTGVISEQYF
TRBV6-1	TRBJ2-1	CASSGTSGRAEVPYNEQFF
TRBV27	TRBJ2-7	CASSFSGLRYEQYF
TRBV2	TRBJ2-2	CASSGYSGINTGELFF
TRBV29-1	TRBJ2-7	CSVASTLTEAYEQYF
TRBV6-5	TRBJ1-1	CASRGTGLGTEAFF
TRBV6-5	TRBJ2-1	CASTGTSGNGEQFF
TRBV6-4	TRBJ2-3	CASSDGRGETDTQYF
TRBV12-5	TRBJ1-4	CASGSHRWGAQEKLFF
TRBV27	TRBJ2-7	CASSLAVRGRRYEQYF
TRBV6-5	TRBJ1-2	CASSQWQGPYGYTF
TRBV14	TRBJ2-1	CASSQVNSGSYNEQFF
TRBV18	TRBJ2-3	CASSSTGGTDTQYF
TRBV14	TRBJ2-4	CASSQQDRGRNIQYF
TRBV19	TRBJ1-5	CASTLGQGKQPQHF
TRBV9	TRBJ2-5	CASSAPTGLETQYF
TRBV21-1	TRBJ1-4	CASSKSPTQGAEEKLFF
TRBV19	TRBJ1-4	CASSITATNEKLFF
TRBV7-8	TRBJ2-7	CASSSPRGPYEQYF
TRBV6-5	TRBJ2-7	CASTDGYEQYF
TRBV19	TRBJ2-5	CASDGGGAGTQYF
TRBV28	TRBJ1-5	CASSLGGGYQPQHF
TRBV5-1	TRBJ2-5	CASSWGQGIKTQYF
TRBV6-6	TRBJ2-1	CASSPLLSRGNSAGVSYNEQFF
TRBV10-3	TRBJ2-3	CAISEATTDTQYF
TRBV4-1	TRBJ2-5	CASSQAGGRARMGTQYF
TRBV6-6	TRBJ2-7	CASASGRSYEQYF
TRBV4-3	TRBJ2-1	CASSQGSGGLNNEQFF
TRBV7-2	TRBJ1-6	CASSGGQGVSPLHF
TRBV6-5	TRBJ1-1	CASTRGEGNTEAFF
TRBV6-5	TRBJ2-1	CASSYSVLAEDNEQFF
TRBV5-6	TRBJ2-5	CASSLSAGGVFRETQYF
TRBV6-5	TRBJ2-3	CASVAGADGTDTQYF
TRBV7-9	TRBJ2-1	CASSRTIAGGDNEQFF
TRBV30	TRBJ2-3	CAWIARLTDTQYF
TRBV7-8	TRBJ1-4	CASSLMGGLMGEKLFF
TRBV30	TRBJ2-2	CAWNTAAGSDGELFF
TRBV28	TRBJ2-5	CASSTRQGRWETQYF
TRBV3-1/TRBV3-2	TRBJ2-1	CASSPWGDYNEQFF
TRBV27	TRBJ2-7	CASSSLNWDRGQYF
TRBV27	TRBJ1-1	CATRFVFGTEAFF
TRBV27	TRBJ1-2	CASSPSPGQGAYYGYTF
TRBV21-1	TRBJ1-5	CVGGAGCLPQHF